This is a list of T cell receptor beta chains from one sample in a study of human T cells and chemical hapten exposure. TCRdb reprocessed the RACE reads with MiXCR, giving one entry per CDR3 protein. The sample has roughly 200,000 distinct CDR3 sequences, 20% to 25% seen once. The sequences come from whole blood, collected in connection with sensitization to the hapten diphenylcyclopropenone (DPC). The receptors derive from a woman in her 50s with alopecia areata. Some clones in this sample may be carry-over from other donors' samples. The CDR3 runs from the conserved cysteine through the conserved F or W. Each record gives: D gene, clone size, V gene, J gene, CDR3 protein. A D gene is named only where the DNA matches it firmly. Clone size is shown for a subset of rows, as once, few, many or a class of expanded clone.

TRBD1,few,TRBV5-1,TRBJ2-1,CASSDGTGSYNEQFF
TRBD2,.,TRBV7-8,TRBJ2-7,CASSSGLAGGYSYEQYF
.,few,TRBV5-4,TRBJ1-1,CASSLEYRAVEAFF
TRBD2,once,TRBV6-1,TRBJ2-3,CASSTLAGRTDTQYF
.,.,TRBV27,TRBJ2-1,CASSFLRGWQFF
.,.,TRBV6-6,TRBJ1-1,CASSYDGGRRAKAFF
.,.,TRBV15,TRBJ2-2,CATSTGRLNTGELFF
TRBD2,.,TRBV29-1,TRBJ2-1,CSALLGTSGRPNNEQFF
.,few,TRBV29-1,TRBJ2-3,CSVQYVGSRDSDTQYF
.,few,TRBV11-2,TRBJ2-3,CALDSLGTDTQYF
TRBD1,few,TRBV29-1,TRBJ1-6,CSVEAAGGGNSPLHF
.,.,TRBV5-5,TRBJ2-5,CASIDNRGPQETQYF
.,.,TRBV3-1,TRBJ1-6,CASSQGRSNSPLHF
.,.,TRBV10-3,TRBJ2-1,CAIRGPANEQFF
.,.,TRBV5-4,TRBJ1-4,CVSSLARADEKLFF
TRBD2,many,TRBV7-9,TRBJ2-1,CASSSQGTSGNNEQFF
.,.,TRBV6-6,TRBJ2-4,CASLGGAKNIQYF
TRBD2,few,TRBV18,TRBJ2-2,CASSPGLGNTGELFF
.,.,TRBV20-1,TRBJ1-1,CSARKQGVNTEAFF
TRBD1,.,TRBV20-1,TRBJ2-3,CSARAGGGSDTQYF
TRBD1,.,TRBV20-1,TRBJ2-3,CSASTGQGRDTQYF
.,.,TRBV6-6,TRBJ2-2,CASSTNMGNSGELFF